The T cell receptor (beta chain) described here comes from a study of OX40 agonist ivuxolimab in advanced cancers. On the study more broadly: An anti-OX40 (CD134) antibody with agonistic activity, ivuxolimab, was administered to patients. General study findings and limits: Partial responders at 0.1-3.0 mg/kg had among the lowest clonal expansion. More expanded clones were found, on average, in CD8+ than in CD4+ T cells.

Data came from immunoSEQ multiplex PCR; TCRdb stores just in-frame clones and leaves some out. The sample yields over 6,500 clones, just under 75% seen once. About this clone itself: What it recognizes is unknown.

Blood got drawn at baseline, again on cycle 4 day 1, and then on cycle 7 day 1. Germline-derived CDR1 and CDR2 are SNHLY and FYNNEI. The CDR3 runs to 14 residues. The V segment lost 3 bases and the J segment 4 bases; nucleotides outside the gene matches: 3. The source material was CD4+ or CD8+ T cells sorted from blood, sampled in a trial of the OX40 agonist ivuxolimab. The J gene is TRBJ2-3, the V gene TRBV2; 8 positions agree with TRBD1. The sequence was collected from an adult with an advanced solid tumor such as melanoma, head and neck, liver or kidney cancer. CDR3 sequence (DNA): TGTGCCAGCAGTGACGGGACAGGTGCAGATACGCAGTATTTT. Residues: CASSDGTGADTQYF.